This is a list of T cell receptor beta chains from one sample in a study of T cell responses to AZD1222 COVID-19 vaccine. Measured with immunoSEQ multiplex PCR; TCRdb has only the in-frame clones, and not every one. The profile shows around 89,000 clones, about nine tenths of them singletons. The sample here was peripheral blood, taken on day 0 of AZD1222 vaccination. The receptors come from an adult in good health. Both conserved end residues are part of each CDR3. The D gene is left open where the match is weak. Some rows mark clone size as missing; the rest say once, few, many or name a class of expanded clone.

j_call: TRBJ1-1
v_call: TRBV3-1/TRBV3-2
clone_size: .
d_call: TRBD1
cdr3_aa: CASSRVLKAEGATEAFF
cdr3_nt: TGTGCCAGCAGCCGAGTTTTGAAAGCAGAGGGGGCGACTGAAGCTTTCTTT

j_call: TRBJ1-5
v_call: TRBV19
clone_size: .
d_call: TRBD1
cdr3_aa: CASSLTGGNNQPQHF
cdr3_nt: TGTGCCAGTAGCCTAACAGGGGGCAACAATCAGCCCCAGCATTTT

j_call: TRBJ2-4
v_call: TRBV29-1
clone_size: .
d_call: .
cdr3_aa: CSALLYPIQYF
cdr3_nt: TGCAGCGCACTCCTTTATCCCATTCAGTACTTC

j_call: TRBJ2-2
v_call: TRBV7-9
clone_size: .
d_call: TRBD2
cdr3_aa: CASSLPGGGNTGELFF
cdr3_nt: TGTGCCAGCAGCTTACCGGGCGGGGGAAACACCGGGGAGCTGTTTTTT

j_call: TRBJ2-7
v_call: TRBV14
clone_size: .
d_call: .
cdr3_aa: CASSQDGLLRRNEQYF
cdr3_nt: TGTGCCAGCAGCCAAGACGGACTTTTGAGGCGGAACGAGCAGTACTTC

j_call: TRBJ1-4
v_call: TRBV18
clone_size: .
d_call: .
cdr3_aa: CASSPGTSEKLFF
cdr3_nt: TGTGCCAGCTCACCGGGTACCAGCGAAAAACTGTTTTTT

j_call: TRBJ2-3
v_call: TRBV5-1
clone_size: .
d_call: .
cdr3_aa: CASAPEGASTDTQYF
cdr3_nt: TGCGCCAGCGCCCCGGAGGGGGCTAGCACAGATACGCAGTATTTT

j_call: TRBJ1-4
v_call: TRBV7-9
clone_size: .
d_call: .
cdr3_aa: CASSLWGRVNEKLFF
cdr3_nt: TGTGCCAGCAGCCTATGGGGGCGAGTAAATGAAAAACTGTTTTTT

j_call: TRBJ2-2
v_call: TRBV7-9
clone_size: once
d_call: .
cdr3_aa: CASSLAGANTGELFF
cdr3_nt: TGTGCCAGCAGCTTAGCGGGGGCGAACACCGGGGAGCTGTTTTTT

j_call: TRBJ1-1
v_call: TRBV6-5
clone_size: .
d_call: TRBD1
cdr3_aa: CASSYPGTALAFF
cdr3_nt: TGTGCCAGCAGTTACCCCGGGACAGCTCTGGCTTTCTTT

j_call: TRBJ2-6
v_call: TRBV6-1
clone_size: .
d_call: .
cdr3_aa: CASSDVPGASGANVLTF
cdr3_nt: TGTGCCAGCAGTGACGTACCAGGGGCCTCTGGGGCCAACGTCCTGACTTTC

j_call: TRBJ1-6
v_call: TRBV7-9
clone_size: .
d_call: .
cdr3_aa: CASGRDGRSPLHF
cdr3_nt: TGTGCCAGCGGACGGGACGGGCGTTCACCCCTCCACTTT

j_call: TRBJ1-2
v_call: TRBV30
clone_size: once
d_call: .
cdr3_aa: CAWSGRIGDGYTF
cdr3_nt: TGTGCCTGGTCCGGGAGGATAGGGGATGGCTACACCTTC

j_call: TRBJ1-2
v_call: TRBV6-6
clone_size: few
d_call: .
cdr3_aa: CASSSSWDGYTF
cdr3_nt: TGTGCCAGCAGCAGCTCGTGGGATGGCTACACCTTC

j_call: TRBJ1-1
v_call: TRBV18
clone_size: once
d_call: .
cdr3_aa: CASSPLKTPAGDTEAFF
cdr3_nt: TGTGCCAGCTCACCACTAAAAACACCAGCCGGGGACACTGAAGCTTTCTTT

j_call: TRBJ1-2
v_call: TRBV14
clone_size: .
d_call: TRBD1
cdr3_aa: CASSRSGGANYGYTF
cdr3_nt: TGTGCCAGCAGCCGCTCAGGGGGGGCTAACTATGGCTACACCTTC

j_call: TRBJ2-1
v_call: TRBV4-1
clone_size: once
d_call: .
cdr3_aa: CASSQVGRNEQFF
cdr3_nt: TGCGCCAGCAGCCAAGTTGGGAGAAATGAGCAGTTCTTC

j_call: TRBJ2-3
v_call: TRBV19
clone_size: .
d_call: TRBD2
cdr3_aa: CASSIADRTRRFSADTQYF
cdr3_nt: TGTGCCAGTAGTATAGCGGATCGGACTAGGAGGTTTTCGGCAGATACGCAGTATTTT

j_call: TRBJ2-7
v_call: TRBV5-6
clone_size: .
d_call: TRBD2
cdr3_aa: CASSSGLAREQYF
cdr3_nt: TGTGCCAGCAGCTCAGGACTAGCCCGCGAGCAGTACTTC

j_call: TRBJ1-5
v_call: TRBV4-3
clone_size: .
d_call: .
cdr3_aa: CASSQHSNQPQHF
cdr3_nt: TGCGCCAGCAGCCAACATAGCAATCAGCCCCAGCATTTT

j_call: TRBJ2-1
v_call: TRBV5-4
clone_size: .
d_call: TRBD2
cdr3_aa: CASSLASGGAYNEQFF
cdr3_nt: TGTGCCAGCAGCTTGGCATCGGGGGGGGCTTACAATGAGCAGTTCTTC

j_call: TRBJ1-5
v_call: TRBV6-2/TRBV6-3
clone_size: .
d_call: .
cdr3_aa: CASSSIRARRGNQPQHF
cdr3_nt: TGTGCCAGCAGTTCAATTAGGGCCCGGAGGGGGAATCAGCCCCAGCATTTT

j_call: TRBJ2-5
v_call: TRBV6-5
clone_size: .
d_call: .
cdr3_aa: CASRQQGRETQYF
cdr3_nt: TGTGCCAGCAGGCAGCAGGGTCGGGAGACCCAGTACTTC

j_call: TRBJ2-2
v_call: TRBV5-1
clone_size: many
d_call: TRBD1
cdr3_aa: CASSGGTGRDTGELFF
cdr3_nt: TGCGCCAGCAGCGGGGGGACAGGAAGGGACACCGGGGAGCTGTTTTTT

j_call: TRBJ1-6
v_call: TRBV27
clone_size: .
d_call: .
cdr3_aa: CASSTRGFNSPLHF
cdr3_nt: TGTGCCAGCAGTACCCGCGGTTTTAATTCACCCCTCCACTTT

j_call: TRBJ2-3
v_call: TRBV5-6
clone_size: .
d_call: TRBD2
cdr3_aa: CASSSFGTTSTDTQYF
cdr3_nt: TGTGCCAGCAGCTCGTTCGGGACTACAAGCACAGATACGCAGTATTTT

j_call: TRBJ1-2
v_call: TRBV25-1
clone_size: .
d_call: .
cdr3_aa: CASSENGVGYTF
cdr3_nt: TGTGCCAGCAGTGAGAATGGGGTTGGCTACACCTTC

j_call: TRBJ1-3
v_call: TRBV7-6
clone_size: .
d_call: .
cdr3_aa: CASSFLDRPGNTIYF
cdr3_nt: TGTGCCAGCAGCTTTCTCGACCGCCCTGGAAACACCATATATTTT

j_call: TRBJ1-4
v_call: TRBV6-5
clone_size: .
d_call: .
cdr3_aa: CASSSHRATNEKLFF
cdr3_nt: TGTGCCAGCAGTTCCCACAGGGCAACTAATGAAAAACTGTTTTTT

j_call: TRBJ1-2
v_call: TRBV10-3
clone_size: .
d_call: .
cdr3_aa: CAISELGGPGGYTF
cdr3_nt: TGTGCCATCAGTGAGCTCGGGGGGCCGGGTGGCTACACCTTC

j_call: TRBJ2-5
v_call: TRBV5-1
clone_size: .
d_call: .
cdr3_aa: CASSPGPNQETQYF
cdr3_nt: TGCGCCAGCAGCCCGGGACCGAACCAAGAGACCCAGTACTTC

j_call: TRBJ2-1
v_call: TRBV28
clone_size: once
d_call: TRBD1
cdr3_aa: CASNAQGNEQFF
cdr3_nt: TGTGCCAGCAATGCACAGGGGAATGAGCAGTTCTTC

j_call: TRBJ2-1
v_call: TRBV2
clone_size: .
d_call: .
cdr3_aa: CASSEGYNEQFF
cdr3_nt: TGTGCCAGCAGTGAAGGGTACAATGAGCAGTTCTTC

j_call: TRBJ2-7
v_call: TRBV10-3
clone_size: .
d_call: .
cdr3_aa: CAISESVGSSYEQYF
cdr3_nt: TGTGCCATCAGTGAGTCCGTTGGCAGCTCCTACGAGCAGTACTTC

j_call: TRBJ2-5
v_call: TRBV5-4
clone_size: few
d_call: TRBD2
cdr3_aa: CASSLERPSGSQETQYF
cdr3_nt: TGTGCCAGCAGCTTAGAGCGTCCTAGCGGGTCGCAAGAGACCCAGTACTTC

j_call: TRBJ2-7
v_call: TRBV7-6
clone_size: .
d_call: .
cdr3_aa: CASSLASGVEQYF
cdr3_nt: TGTGCCAGCAGCTTAGCATCAGGGGTCGAGCAGTACTTC

j_call: TRBJ2-7
v_call: TRBV18
clone_size: .
d_call: TRBD2
cdr3_aa: CASSPRTSGDEQYF
cdr3_nt: TGTGCCAGCTCACCCAGGACTAGCGGCGACGAGCAGTACTTC

j_call: TRBJ2-3
v_call: TRBV9
clone_size: .
d_call: TRBD2
cdr3_aa: CASSVESGGAVEDTQYF
cdr3_nt: TGTGCCAGCAGCGTAGAGAGCGGGGGGGCAGTGGAAGATACGCAGTATTTT

j_call: TRBJ2-7
v_call: TRBV6-5
clone_size: .
d_call: .
cdr3_aa: CASSLGGSAYEQYF
cdr3_nt: TGTGCCAGCAGCTTGGGAGGTAGCGCCTACGAGCAGTACTTC

j_call: TRBJ1-5
v_call: TRBV4-3
clone_size: .
d_call: .
cdr3_aa: CASSQEWGKWDVPQHF
cdr3_nt: TGCGCCAGCAGCCAAGAGTGGGGGAAATGGGATGTGCCCCAGCATTTT